Listed here is a single T cell receptor beta chain. This clone came up once. What antigen it recognizes has not been identified. Base qualities were left out, and no much larger clone turns up one base away. The data originate from a study of blood T cell repertoires in COVID-19 (dated by TCRdb to 2018 to 2020). Broadly, across the study: Collaborator samples came from the United States, Italy and Spain and covered acute and convalescent phases of COVID-19. The prospective study material was composed of cDNA or gDNA derived from T cells, B-cell-depleted T cells, or PBMCs. Deeply sampled blood TCRbeta repertoires from subjects exposed to, actively infected with, or recovered from COVID-19 were included in the dataset. The repertoires were released in a freely available public database intended as a resource for research on the immune response to SARS-CoV-2. The samples were drawn from two sources: the first 160 participants of the ongoing ImmuneRACE study, and 1,254 subjects contributed by 6 global collaborators. The sample metadata nearly always contained a de-identified subject ID, COVID-19 status, age in years and sex. HLA class I and class II types, where available, came from metadata supplied by the sample provider rather than from assay-based typing.

The immunoSEQ Assay, a bias-controlled multiplex PCR, was used to amplify TCRbeta CDR3 regions from genomic DNA. In the authors' own workflow: The number of nucleated cells in each sample was estimated from the amplification of reference gene primers within the assay. To quantify the absolute abundance of each unique TCRbeta CDR3 rearrangement, sequence reads were collapsed and filtered. For each sample, productive Simpson clonality was calculated as the square root of Simpson's diversity index over productive rearrangements. TCRdb re-hosts the immuneACCESS table, in-frame sequences only. Its copies lack some clones; in the studies checked, an unresolved V gene accounts for under half of them, and the cause for the rest is not known. The DNA gave D and trimming, while V, J and clone size come from that table. The sample table shows roughly 30,000 clones, and around nine tenths are seen once. The ten largest clones take up 62% of the sample.

Each collaborating institution followed its own protocols to collect whole blood in K2EDTA tubes. For TCRbeta analysis, collaborators shipped samples in one of three forms: frozen whole blood, isolated PBMCs, or DNA extracted from either of those sample types. The germline V gene supplies CDR1 SGHTA and CDR2 FQGTGA. For this chain, trimming is 6 bases at the V end and 1 base at the J end, and the number of junction bases without a gene match is 7. The CDR3 covers 16 residues, taking in both the cysteine and the phenylalanine. The CDR3 DNA has 48 bases and is translated from base 1. Overall study outcomes, separate from this receptor: The quantity of clinical and demographic metadata differed by source and by participant and was supplied without curation.

The sample comprised peripheral blood. The rearranged segments are TRBV7-3 and TRBJ2-4, with 9 bases in between that match TRBD1. The TCR sequence derives from a man in his 70s with acute or convalescent COVID-19. The sequenced DNA is TGTGCCAGCAGTTCCCGGACAGGGGCGGCCAAAAACATTCAGTACTTC. The translation is CASSSRTGAAKNIQYF. Here the CDR3 is joined to the reference TRBV7-3 and TRBJ2-4 genes, and the full variable domain is: GAGVSQTPSNKVTEKGKYVELRCDPISGHTALYWYRQSLGQGPEFLIYFQGTGAADDSGLPNDRFFAVRPEGSVSTLKIQRTERGDSAVYLCASSSRTGAAKNIQYFGAGTRLSVL.